One and the same sample provided the 26 T cell receptor beta chains below, sequenced in a study of T cells after yellow fever vaccination. MiXCR, run by TCRdb on the 5' RACE reads, gives a single entry per CDR3 protein. Here the sample spans 150,000 to 200,000 distinct CDR3 sequences, about 6% being singletons. Sequences were derived from CD4+ T cells sorted from PBMCs, sampled on the day of the first yellow fever vaccination. These receptors originate from a young man who received the YFV17D yellow fever vaccine.

This clonotype was seen a handful of times. The V and J genes are TRBV6-1 and TRBJ1-2; D is perhaps TRBD1 (5 bases). V dropped 7 bases and J dropped 0 bases, with 21 bases sitting between them. CDR1 and CDR2 (germline): MNHNS, SASEGT. This CDR3 is 17 amino acids long. CDR3 residues: CASTEARTPDPNYGYTF. DNA of the CDR3: TGTGCCAGCACCGAGGCCCGGACACCTGATCCTAACTATGGCTACACCTTC.

The chain carries TRBV20-1 and TRBJ2-5; 7 bases are a match to TRBD1. The germline V gene encodes CDR1 DFQATT and CDR2 SNEGSKA (reference sequence). Trimming took 0 bases from V and 4 from J; bases not matched to a gene: 8. The CDR3 is 15 amino acids. CDR3 residues: CSARDPTGSGETQYF. CDR3 DNA sequence: TGCAGTGCTAGAGATCCGACAGGGTCTGGAGAGACCCAGTACTTC.

This clonotype was counted ten times or more. The genes are TRBV5-4 and TRBJ1-2; D is undetermined. V lost 1 base and J 4 bases, leaving 8 bases between the germline ends. Germline V gene data show CDR1 as SGHNT and CDR2 as YYREEE (reference sequence). This CDR3 has 13 residues. The CDR3 DNA reads as TGTGCCAGCAGCTTGCGGGAGATCTATGGCTACACCTTC. Amino acids: CASSLREIYGYTF.

This clonotype was counted many times. The rearrangement links TRBV28 to TRBJ2-3; D ambiguous. The germline gives CDR1 MDHEN, CDR2 SYDVKM. This CDR3 has 14 residues. Trimming took 4 bases from V and 2 from J, leaving 10 bases between them. The CDR3, as DNA: TGTGCCAGCAGTTACCCTCCCCTCACAGATACGCAGTATTTT. It encodes CASSYPPLTDTQYF.

This rearrangement joins TRBV3-1 to TRBJ2-3, with 8 bases fitting TRBD2. Germline V lookup: CDR1 LGHDT, CDR2 YNNKEL (reference sequence). This CDR3 has 19 amino acids. The ends lost 0 bases at V and 4 bases at J; junction bases unmatched: 15. The CDR3 sequence is CASSQEVRRGGNVADTQYF. The CDR3 DNA reads as TGTGCCAGCAGCCAAGAGGTTCGCCGGGGGGGCAATGTTGCAGATACGCAGTATTTT.

This clonotype was seen many times. The V call is TRBV14, the J call TRBJ1-2; D is unclear. CDR3 length: 13 amino acids. Germline loops: CDR1 SGHDN, CDR2 FVKESK. V lost 4 bases and J lost 4, with 10 bases in between. The CDR3 spells CASSLRTGYGYTF. The CDR3 bases are TGTGCCAGCAGCCTTCGGACGGGCTATGGCTACACCTTC.

The rearrangement uses TRBV2 and TRBJ2-3, with D tentatively TRBD2 (6 bases). This CDR3 has 14 amino acids. V was trimmed by 6 bases and J by 1 base, leaving 11 bases between them. Per germline, CDR1 SNHLY and CDR2 FYNNEI. CDR3 in amino acids: CASRRAGRTDTQYF. CDR3 DNA: TGTGCCAGCAGGCGAGCGGGTCGCACAGATACGCAGTATTTT.

The rearrangement uses TRBV2 and TRBJ2-7; perhaps TRBD1 as D (5 bases). Germline V gene lookup returns CDR1 SNHLY and CDR2 FYNNEI. The length of the CDR3 is 14 residues. CDR3 sequence (DNA): TGTGGCAGTGAAGGGGTGGTACGGAGCTACGAGCAGTACTTC. It is translated as CGSEGVVRSYEQYF.

V and J are TRBV7-6 and TRBJ1-1; no reliable D call. Germline-derived CDR1 and CDR2 are SGHVS and FNYEAQ. The V end was cut by 4 bases, the J end by 5 bases, with 11 bases between. The CDR3 has 13 residues. Here the CDR3 reads CASSSQAGTEAFF. The CDR3, as DNA: TGTGCCAGCAGCTCCCAGGCGGGAACTGAAGCTTTCTTT.

This clonotype appeared a few times. The genes are TRBV7-3 and TRBJ2-6; D is uncertain. Germline V CDR1 and CDR2: SGHTA, FQGTGA. The CDR3 loop spans 13 amino acids. V lost 1 base to trimming and J lost 3 bases, with 1 base between them. CDR3 region: CASSLNGANVLTF. CDR3 nucleotides: TGTGCCAGCAGCTTAAATGGGGCCAACGTCCTGACTTTC.

In this sample, this clonotype turned up many times. The CDR3 DNA follows: TGCGCCAGCAGCTTGTTACCCGGGTTTTACACCGGGGAGCTGTTTTTT. This translates into CASSLLPGFYTGELFF. This chain joins TRBV5-1 and TRBJ2-2; D is unclear. Germline V gene data show CDR1 as SGHRS and CDR2 as YFSETQ. The V end lost 1 base, the J end lost 3 bases, and 13 bases lay between the germline ends. The CDR3 runs to 16 residues.

This clonotype has a handful of counts. The chain uses TRBV7-2 and TRBJ1-4, with no clear D. Germline V CDR1 and CDR2: SGHTA, FQGNSA. The length of the CDR3 is 14 residues. The ends were cut back, 5 bases at V and 6 bases at J, with 13 bases in the middle. The CDR3 DNA follows: TGTGCCAGCAGCAGACCCGGTAACCATGAAAAACTGTTTTTT. This codes for CASSRPGNHEKLFF.

This chain connects TRBV7-6 to TRBJ1-1; D is unresolved. CDR3 length equals 16 residues. Germline assignment: CDR1 SGHVS and CDR2 FNYEAQ. Trimming cost V 5 bases and J 6 bases, with 22 bases left between them. The CDR3 DNA is TGTGCCAGCAGCATGCGGATCGGGTTGGGCCCTCCTGAAGCTTTCTTT. It translates to CASSMRIGLGPPEAFF. The full variable domain, completed using reference TRBV7-6 and TRBJ1-1, is GAGVSQSPRYKVTKRGQDVALRCDPISGHVSLYWYRQALGQGPEFLTYFNYEAQQDKSGLPNDRFSAERPEGSISTLTIQRTEQRDSAMYRCASSMRIGLGPPEAFFGQGTRLTVV.

This clonotype occurred many times. The rearrangement links TRBV28 to TRBJ2-7; unclear D gene. This CDR3 region has 13 residues. Germline values: CDR1 MDHEN, CDR2 SYDVKM. Trimming took 5 bases from V and 5 from J, leaving 13 bases between them. The CDR3 region has the DNA TGTGCCAGCAGTCGGCGTCTGGGTCACGAGCAGTACGTC. Its protein product is CASSRRLGHEQYV.

The table lists this clonotype with many counts. The chain couples TRBV5-1 to TRBJ1-6, with D tentatively TRBD1 (5 bases). This CDR3 is 14 amino acids long. The ends were cut back, 4 bases at V and 12 bases at J, with 17 bases in the middle. CDR1 and CDR2 (germline): SGHRS, YFSETQ. CDR3 sequence reads: CASSQGAQIQPLHF. The DNA for the CDR3 is TGCGCCAGCAGCCAAGGGGCCCAAATTCAACCCCTCCACTTT.

This clonotype has just a few counts. V gene TRBV6-5 combines with J gene TRBJ2-6; D call uncertain. The germline gives CDR1 MNHEY, CDR2 SVGAGI. The CDR3 sequence is 19 residues long. The V gene lost 2 bases and the J gene lost 1 base, with 18 bases spanning the gap. In nucleotides, the CDR3 is TGTGCCAGCAGTTACCATGGGGTAGGGAAGGAATCTGGGGCCAACGTCCTGACTTTC. Translating gives CASSYHGVGKESGANVLTF.

The table lists this clonotype with many counts. The chain recombines TRBV7-6 with TRBJ1-3; D is perhaps TRBD1 (6 bases). CDR1 is SGHVS, CDR2 FNYEAQ, per germline. The germline V and J ends were trimmed by 7 bases and 4 bases, with 11 bases remaining between them. The CDR3 spans 13 residues. Here the CDR3 DNA reads TGTGCCAGCACAGGGGTACCCGGAAACACCATATATTTT. The encoded protein is CASTGVPGNTIYF.

This clonotype has ten or more counts. The J gene is TRBJ2-7, the V gene TRBV5-1, with a tentative D call TRBD1 (6 bases). This CDR3 has 13 residues. With 1 base removed from V and 7 bases from J, the gap between germline ends came to 12 bases. CDR1 is SGHRS and CDR2 is YFSETQ in the germline V gene. The CDR3: CASSLNRAGEQYF. Here the CDR3 DNA reads TGCGCCAGCAGCTTGAACAGGGCAGGAGAGCAGTACTTC.

The chain is built from TRBV7-9 and TRBJ1-5; weak D call: TRBD1 (5 bases). The germline V and J ends were trimmed by 1 base and 3 bases, with 10 bases remaining between them. This CDR3 spans 15 amino acids. Germline CDR1 SEHNR, CDR2 FQNEAQ (reference sequence). The CDR3 sequence is CASSLGGTYNQPQHF. The CDR3 DNA sequence: TGTGCCAGCAGCTTAGGCGGGACCTACAATCAGCCCCAGCATTTT.

This clonotype was seen many times. The V call is TRBV20-1, the J call TRBJ1-5; weak D call: TRBD1 (5 bases). Between the trimmed V and J ends, which lost 5 bases and 4 bases, there was a span of 12 bases. The CDR3 covers 13 residues. Germline V CDR1 and CDR2: DFQATT, SNEGSKA (reference sequence). The CDR3 reads CSAYGDLNQPQHF. The CDR3 bases are TGCAGTGCTTACGGGGACCTTAATCAGCCCCAGCATTTT.

The chain combines TRBV7-6 with TRBJ1-3; D might be TRBD1 (5 bases). The V end lost 2 bases, the J end lost 4 bases, and 15 bases lay between the germline ends. The CDR3 has 16 residues. The V gene's germline CDR1 is SGHVS and CDR2 FNYEAQ. The CDR3 DNA is TGTGCCAGCAGCTTAACAAGTAGGGACTCGGGAAACACCATATATTTT. This encodes CASSLTSRDSGNTIYF.

This clonotype was observed at least ten times. J is TRBJ2-2 and V is TRBV24-1, with TRBD1 matching 7 bases. Unmatched junction bases numbered 3, after V lost 3 bases and J lost 0 bases. The CDR3 covers 16 residues. The germline gives CDR1 KGHDR, CDR2 SFDVKD. The CDR3 sequence is CATSDVTGPNTGELFF. The CDR3 DNA is TGTGCCACCAGTGATGTGACAGGGCCGAACACCGGGGAGCTGTTTTTT.

This clonotype was seen ten or more times. V is TRBV28 and J is TRBJ1-1, with 7 positions matching TRBD1. The CDR3 is 15 amino acids. CDR1 and CDR2 (germline): MDHEN, SYDVKM. Trimming at V came to 3 bases and at J to 4 bases, leaving 8 bases not matched to a gene. CDR3 sequence: CASSFVDRDITEAFF. CDR3 coding DNA: TGTGCCAGCAGTTTTGTTGACAGGGATATCACTGAAGCTTTCTTT.

This clonotype was detected only a few times. The chain links TRBV6-6 to TRBJ1-2; TRBD1 might be the D (5 bases). In germline, CDR1 is MNHNY, CDR2 SVGAGI (reference sequence). Trimming shortened V by 6 bases and J by 2 bases, and 10 bases separated the two germline ends. The CDR3 spans 13 residues. CDR3 protein: CASRGGENYGYTF. The CDR3 nucleotides are TGTGCCAGCAGGGGAGGGGAAAACTATGGCTACACCTTC.

This clonotype was observed a few times. This chain connects TRBV28 to TRBJ2-7; 9 bases match TRBD1. CDR3 length: 14 residues. The germline V gene has CDR1 MDHEN and CDR2 SYDVKM. Unmatched junction bases numbered 4, after V lost 3 bases and J lost 4 bases. The CDR3 DNA is TGTGCCAGCAGTTTGGGGACAGGGCTTTACGAGCAGTACGTC. The encoded protein is CASSLGTGLYEQYV.

This clonotype was seen repeatedly, ten times or more. The J gene is TRBJ2-5, the V gene TRBV7-9, with D possibly TRBD2 on 7 matching bases. Per the germline V gene, CDR1 is SEHNR and CDR2 is FQNEAQ (reference sequence). The V and J ends lost 7 bases and 13 bases respectively, with 16 bases between them. The CDR3 has 11 residues. CDR3 in amino acids: CASKNAGAAYF. DNA of the CDR3: TGTGCCAGCAAAAATGCGGGGGCGGCGTACTTC.